This T cell receptor (beta chain) emerged from a study of CD8 T cells in ankylosing spondylitis. Findings of the study overall: Relatively rare in peripheral blood, disease-linked clones were also CD8+. In reactive arthritis synovial fluid and blood, some motif variants had been reported before.

TCRdb analysed the 5' RACE reads with MiXCR anew, one entry per CDR3 protein. The data show about 360,000 distinct CDR3 sequences, with around 20% seen just once and around 13% held by the top ten. V lost 2 bases and J lost 9, with 11 bases in between. The CDR3 runs 13 residues. CDR1 is ENHRY and CDR2 is SYGVKD in the germline V gene. In this sample, this clonotype turned up a few times. Its antigen is undetermined. The receptor comes from a male donor with ankylosing spondylitis or in good health (not recorded which). The genes are TRBV10-3 and TRBJ2-1, with D unresolved. Sequencing was done on a sample of blood, either unsorted or a sorted T cell fraction (not recorded which). This CDR3 is CAISEGRTAEQFF. The CDR3 DNA follows: TGTGCCATCAGTGAGGGCAGAACGGCTGAGCAGTTCTTC.